Given below is one T cell receptor beta chain in context. These data originate in a study of blood T cell repertoires in COVID-19. Study background: COVID-19 samples collected from the United States, Italy and Spain covered acute and convalescent phases. In each case, the material was cDNA or gDNA derived from T cells, B-cell-depleted T cells, or PBMCs.

Original methodology: From reference gene primer amplification, estimates of nucleated cell counts were derived. Method: immunoSEQ multiplex PCR; TCRdb's copy keeps in-frame clones and lacks some. Clone size and the V and J calls come from that table; the DNA yielded D and trimming. This table has roughly 150,000 clones, roughly 91% appearing once. The clonotype was recovered from a man aged 55-75 years with active or convalescent COVID-19. The specimen sequenced was peripheral blood.

The CDR3 nucleotides read TGTGCCAGCAGCGGCGGTGGTGGGTTTGAGGGTACTGAAGCTTTCTTT. It is translated as CASSGGGGFEGTEAFF. The chain has TRBV7-9 and TRBJ1-1; D is uncertain. The CDR3 is made up of 16 amino acids. Germline loops: CDR1 SEHNR, CDR2 FQNEAQ (reference sequence). Trimming pared 5 bases from V and 5 bases from J, leaving 21 bases between.